The rows below give T cell receptor beta chains drawn from one sample of a study of blood T cell repertoires in COVID-19. Libraries were prepared by immunoSEQ multiplex PCR; TCRdb keeps only in-frame clonotypes and omits some of them. The table records approximately 120,000 clones, less than 85% of them present only once. Sequenced: peripheral blood. The receptors stem from a human donor in a cohort sampled during active or convalescent COVID-19. The CDR3 runs from the conserved cysteine through the conserved F or W. The D gene is left open where the match is weak. Size is stated for part of the rows, as once, few or many counts, or as a class when the clone is expanded.

TRBV5-5	-	-	TRBJ1-2	TGTGCCAGCAGCCTGGTCCCGGGACAAGGACGAACTTATGGCTACACCTTC	CASSLVPGQGRTYGYTF
TRBV11-2	TRBD1	-	TRBJ1-5	TGTGCCAGCAGCGCAGGGACAGCCAATCAGCCCCAGCATTTT	CASSAGTANQPQHF
TRBV7-2	-	once	TRBJ2-7	TGTGCCAGCAGCGGTGCAGGGTACGAGCAGTACTTC	CASSGAGYEQYF
TRBV18	TRBD1	-	TRBJ1-2	TGTGCCAGCTTAATGGACAGGGACTATGGCTACACCTTC	CASLMDRDYGYTF
TRBV19	TRBD1	-	TRBJ2-3	TGTGCCAGTAGTGGACAGGGCACAAGCACAGATACGCAGTATTTT	CASSGQGTSTDTQYF
TRBV5-1	TRBD1	once	TRBJ1-2	TGCGCCAGCAGTGAACGGGGACAGGGGAACTATGGCTACACCTTC	CASSERGQGNYGYTF
TRBV19	TRBD2	-	TRBJ2-7	TGTGCCAGTAGTCTACTAGCGGGAACAACCTACGAGCAGTACTTC	CASSLLAGTTYEQYF
TRBV2	-	-	TRBJ1-6	TGTGCCAGCAACCAGGTTTACTCCAATTCACCCCTCCACTTT	CASNQVYSNSPLHF
TRBV5-1	-	-	TRBJ2-5	TGCGCCAGCAGCTTGTCGGTCGATTTCAAGACCCAGTACTTC	CASSLSVDFKTQYF
TRBV28	-	-	TRBJ2-1	TGTGCCAGCAGTTTCCAATCCTTGGCGTCAGGGAATGAGCAGTTCTTC	CASSFQSLASGNEQFF
TRBV9	-	-	TRBJ2-5	TGTGCCAGCAGCGTAGGCGGCACAGCGAGGGGGCAAGAGACCCAGTACTTC	CASSVGGTARGQETQYF
TRBV7-9	-	-	TRBJ2-7	TGTGCCAGCAGCGCGCAACGGGACAAGCCCTACGAGCAGTACTTC	CASSAQRDKPYEQYF
TRBV9	-	-	TRBJ1-1	TGTGCCAGCAGCGCGGCCGCCTTAGGGGGGGACACTGAAGCTTTCTTT	CASSAAALGGDTEAFF
TRBV27	-	-	TRBJ2-1	TGTGCCAGCAGCTTCTATGGGCCCCAGAGCAATGAGCAGTTCTTC	CASSFYGPQSNEQFF
TRBV5-1	TRBD1	-	TRBJ1-2	TGCGCCAGCGGACAGGGGGACGCTAACTATGGCTACACCTTC	CASGQGDANYGYTF
TRBV9	TRBD2	once	TRBJ2-3	TGTGCCAGCAGCGTACTAGCGGGGGGGCAAGATACGCAGTATTTT	CASSVLAGGQDTQYF
TRBV11-2	-	-	TRBJ1-1	TGTGCCAGCAGCTTGGGGTCGACTACAAACACTGAAGCTTTCTTT	CASSLGSTTNTEAFF
TRBV7-9	-	-	TRBJ2-3	TGTGCCAGCAGCTTAGGGCAGGGGTTCAATACGCAGTATTTT	CASSLGQGFNTQYF
TRBV10-2	-	-	TRBJ1-1	TGCGCCAGCAGTAATAATCAACTCTCTGGGGCCACTGAAGCTTTCTTT	CASSNNQLSGATEAFF
TRBV11-3	-	once	TRBJ2-1	TGTGCCAGCAGCTTTCGATCCGGGTCGAGCAATGAGCAGTTCTTC	CASSFRSGSSNEQFF
TRBV7-7	TRBD1	-	TRBJ1-6	TGTGCCAGCAGCTTACAGGGGGATTCACCCCTCCACTTT	CASSLQGDSPLHF
TRBV7-2	TRBD2	few	TRBJ2-3	TGTGCCAGCACCAAAGCGGGGTACAGCACAGATACGCAGTATTTT	CASTKAGYSTDTQYF